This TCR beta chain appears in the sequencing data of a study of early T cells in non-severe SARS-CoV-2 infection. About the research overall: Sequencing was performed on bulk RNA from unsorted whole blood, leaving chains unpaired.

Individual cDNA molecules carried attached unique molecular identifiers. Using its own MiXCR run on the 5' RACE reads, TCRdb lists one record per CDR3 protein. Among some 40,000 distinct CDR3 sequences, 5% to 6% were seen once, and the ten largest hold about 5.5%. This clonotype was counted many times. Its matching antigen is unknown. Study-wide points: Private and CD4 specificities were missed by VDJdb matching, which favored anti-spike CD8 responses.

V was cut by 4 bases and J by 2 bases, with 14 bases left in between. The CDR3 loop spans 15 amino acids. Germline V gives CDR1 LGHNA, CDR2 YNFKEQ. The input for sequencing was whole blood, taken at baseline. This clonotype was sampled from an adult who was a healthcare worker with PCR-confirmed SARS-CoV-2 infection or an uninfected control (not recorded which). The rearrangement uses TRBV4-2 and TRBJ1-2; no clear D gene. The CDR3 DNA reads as TGTGCCAGCAGCCCGACCGATCATCTGAACTATGGCTACACCTTC. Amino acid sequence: CASSPTDHLNYGYTF.